Shown below are 21 T cell receptor beta chains from a single sample sequenced in a study of blood T cell repertoires in COVID-19 (dated by TCRdb to the early 2020s). Receptor libraries were prepared by the immunoSEQ multiplex PCR assay. TCRdb carries this immuneACCESS record with in-frame sequences only. Its versions omit some clonotypes, under half of them owing to an unresolved V gene in the studies checked, with the rest unexplained. The sample includes about 130,000 clones, with roughly 92% observed a single time. The ten biggest clones cover approximately 2% of the sample. Material for sequencing was peripheral blood. These receptors came from a man aged 45 to 65 with COVID-19, enrolled during active disease.

The chain combines TRBV29-1 with TRBJ2-6; the match to TRBD1 covers 7 bases. The CDR3 totals 16 residues. Germline V gene data show CDR1 as SQVTM and CDR2 as ANQGSEA. V was clipped by 1 base and J by 3 bases; unmatched bases: 6. CDR3 in DNA: TGCAGCGTTGAAGTCCCCACAGGGGTTGGGGCCAACGTCCTGACTTTC. It translates to CSVEVPTGVGANVLTF.

The chain links TRBV20-1 to TRBJ2-5; 8 positions agree with TRBD2. This CDR3 contains 13 residues. V lost 3 bases to trimming and J lost 7 bases; unmatched junction nucleotides: 7. Germline CDR1 is DFQATT and CDR2 is SNEGSKA (reference sequence). CDR3: CSASWREEGTQYF. CDR3 coding DNA: TGCAGTGCTAGTTGGCGGGAGGAGGGGACCCAGTACTTC.

The chain uses TRBV28 and TRBJ1-2, with 7 nucleotides matching TRBD1. The length of the CDR3 is 13 residues. The V gene's germline CDR1 is MDHEN and CDR2 SYDVKM. The V gene end was trimmed by 9 bases and the J gene end by 1 base; junction bases not matched to a gene: 5. In DNA, the CDR3 is TGTGCCAGTTTCAGGGGGATTAACTATGGCTACACCTTC. Residues: CASFRGINYGYTF.

This rearrangement joins TRBV6-5 to TRBJ1-1; D is unclear. The germline V gene encodes CDR1 MNHEY and CDR2 SVGAGI. V dropped 8 bases and J dropped 4 bases, with 14 bases sitting between them. This CDR3 comprises 13 residues. The CDR3 spells CASPRTEATEAFF. The CDR3 nucleotides are TGTGCCAGCCCCCGGACGGAGGCCACTGAAGCTTTCTTT.

About this clone: Compared with germline, one end of the junction differs, possibly owing to a read error. The chain employs TRBV11-2 and TRBJ2-7, with TRBD2 matching 11 bases. Germline V CDR1 and CDR2: SGHAT, FQNNGV. The CDR3 is 14 residues long. Here the CDR3 reads CASSLAGGPTEQYF. As DNA, the CDR3 is TGTGCCAGCAGTTTAGCGGGAGGGCCCACCGAGCAGTACTTC.

J is TRBJ2-5 and V is TRBV12-3 or TRBV12-4; D not certain. There are 11 residues in the CDR3. Trimming shortened V by 6 bases and J by 7 bases, and 9 bases separated the two germline ends. In DNA, the CDR3 is TGTGCCAGCAGCAAAATAGCGACCCAGTACTTC. It codes for CASSKIATQYF.

The chain couples TRBV11-1 to TRBJ2-5; D might be TRBD2 (7 bases). The V gene's germline CDR1 is SGHAT and CDR2 FQDESV (reference sequence). The CDR3 sequence is 16 residues long. V lost 0 bases, J lost 5 bases, and 16 bases lay in between. The CDR3 region is CASSLAGGANSETQYF. The DNA of the CDR3 is TGTGCCAGCAGCTTAGCGGGGGGGGCCAATTCGGAGACCCAGTACTTC. Using reference TRBV11-1 and TRBJ2-5 for the parts outside the CDR3, the full variable domain is EAEVAQSPRYKITEKSQAVAFWCDPISGHATLYWYRQILGQGPELLVQFQDESVVDDSQLPKDRFSAERLKGVDSTLKIQPAELGDSAMYLCASSLAGGANSETQYFGPGTRLLVL.

This chain joins TRBV7-6 and TRBJ2-2; no definite D call. Germline V gene lookup returns CDR1 SGHVS and CDR2 FNYEAQ. The CDR3 runs to 16 residues. V was pared by 1 base and J by 1 base, with 10 bases between. CDR3 coding DNA: TGTGCCAGCAGCTTAGATACTCTTTTGAACACCGGGGAGCTGTTTTTT. This gives the protein CASSLDTLLNTGELFF.

This chain connects TRBV25-1 to TRBJ2-1; 7 nucleotides match TRBD1. CDR1 is MGHDK and CDR2 is SYGVNS in the germline V gene. Trimming at V came to 3 bases and at J to 13 bases, leaving 12 bases not matched to a gene. The CDR3 runs 14 residues. The CDR3 DNA reads as TGTGCCAGCAGTGATTCCCGACAGGGAGCATCTCAGTTCTTC. As protein: CASSDSRQGASQFF.

This chain connects TRBV19 to TRBJ2-7; TRBD2 matches at 9 bases. The CDR3 has 17 amino acids. Germline V gives CDR1 LNHDA, CDR2 SQIVND (reference sequence). The junction had 15 bases not matched to a gene; V was cut back by 7 bases and J by 2 bases. As DNA, the CDR3 is TGTGCCAGTAAGTACCCTTGGAGGGCGGGAGGGCCCTACGAGCAGTACGTC. The encoded protein is CASKYPWRAGGPYEQYV.

The chain recombines TRBV21-1 with TRBJ2-7; the table gives TRBD2 as D, unverified against the DNA. TRBV21-1 is described as a pseudogene. This CDR3 contains 19 residues. CDR3 loop: CANPPGLAGGGGLTYEQYV. The CDR3, as DNA: TGTGCCAACCCCCCCGGACTAGCGGGAGGAGGTGGCCTTACCTACGAGCAGTACGTC.

The chain couples TRBV7-9 to TRBJ2-3, with D possibly TRBD2 on 6 matching bases. Germline assignment: CDR1 SEHNR and CDR2 FQNEAQ (reference sequence). Trimming left V 5 bases short and J 7 bases short, with 10 bases between. The CDR3 is 12 amino acids. CDR3 DNA: TGTGCCAGCAGCGTGGGGGGACATACGCAGTATTTT. This translates into CASSVGGHTQYF.

The chain joins TRBV27 to TRBJ2-3; 9 positions match TRBD2. V shed 6 bases, J shed 5 bases, and the junction held 12 bases outside the gene matches. Germline V gives CDR1 MNHEY, CDR2 SMNVEV (reference sequence). CDR3 length: 16 amino acids. Here the CDR3 reads CASSPWSSGRGDTQYF. CDR3 DNA sequence: TGTGCCAGCAGCCCCTGGAGTAGCGGGAGAGGAGATACGCAGTATTTT.

The V and J genes are TRBV3-1 (or the pseudogene TRBV3-2) and TRBJ1-2; TRBD1 agrees at 7 bases. The CDR3 covers 16 residues. J lost 4 bases, V lost 4 bases, and 12 bases had no gene match. Germline CDR1 LGHDT, CDR2 YNNKEL (reference sequence). Written as DNA, the CDR3 is TGTGCCAGCAGCCGATCCGACAGGGTTAGGTCCTATGGCTACACCTTC. Protein product: CASSRSDRVRSYGYTF.

The chain couples TRBV7-8 to TRBJ2-5, with D tentatively TRBD2 (7 bases). CDR3 length: 15 amino acids. Germline loops: CDR1 SGHVS, CDR2 FQNEAQ. Trimming took off 1 base at V and 1 base at J, with 10 bases between the two ends. The CDR3 DNA is TGTGCCAGCAGCTTAGACCGGGGGGCCCAAGAGACCCAGTACTTC. Its translation is CASSLDRGAQETQYF. The variable domain in full, completed from reference TRBV7-8 and TRBJ2-5, reads GAGVSQSPRYKVAKRGQDVALRCDPISGHVSLFWYQQALGQGPEFLTYFQNEAQLDKSGLPSDRFFAERPEGSVSTLKIQRTQQEDSAVYLCASSLDRGAQETQYFGPGTRLLVL.

This chain uses TRBV28 with TRBJ1-1; maybe TRBD1 (5 bases). The germline V gene encodes CDR1 MDHEN and CDR2 SYDVKM. The V and J ends lost 6 bases and 1 base respectively, with 9 bases between them. This CDR3 contains 13 residues. In DNA, the CDR3 is TGTGCCAGCAGCGGGGGGGGGAACACTGAAGCTTTCTTT. It codes for CASSGGGNTEAFF.

The gene calls are TRBV7-2 and TRBJ1-1; no definite D call. V shed 5 bases and J shed 6 bases, with 13 bases lying between them. The germline V gene encodes CDR1 SGHTA and CDR2 FQGNSA. The CDR3 has 13 residues. The CDR3 DNA reads as TGTGCCAGCAGCCCGATTCAGTTCGCTGAAGCTTTCTTT. Encoded protein: CASSPIQFAEAFF.

The chain has TRBV2 and TRBJ2-7; 9 bases align to TRBD1. The CDR3 is 16 residues long. Germline loops: CDR1 SNHLY, CDR2 FYNNEI. J was trimmed by 3 bases and V by 7 bases; bases with no gene match: 13. This CDR3 reads CASNPISGTGHYEQYF. In nucleotides, the CDR3 is TGTGCCAGCAATCCTATTTCCGGGACAGGGCACTACGAGCAGTACTTC. The full variable domain, with the rest looked up from reference TRBV2 and TRBJ2-7, is EPEVTQTPSHQVTQMGQEVILRCVPISNHLYFYWYRQILGQKVEFLVSFYNNEISEKSEIFDDQFSVERPDGSNFTLKIRSTKLEDSAMYFCASNPISGTGHYEQYFGPGTRLTVT.

The rearrangement links TRBV27 to TRBJ2-7, with 7 bases fitting TRBD1. Germline V gene sequence: CDR1 MNHEY, CDR2 SMNVEV (reference sequence). The CDR3 is made up of 15 amino acids. J lost 2 bases, V lost 3 bases, and 7 bases had no gene match. The CDR3 bases are TGTGCCAGCAGTTTTTCCTCGGGACAGACCTACGAGCAGTACTTC. Encoded protein: CASSFSSGQTYEQYF.

This clone was recorded only once. DNA for the CDR3: TGTGCCAGCAGTGGACAGGGGAGCACTGAAGCTTTCTTT. Translation: CASSGQGSTEAFF. The V gene is TRBV2, the J gene TRBJ1-1; TRBD1 matches at 8 bases. J was trimmed by 4 bases and V by 4 bases; bases with no gene match: 2. Per germline, CDR1 SNHLY and CDR2 FYNNEI. The CDR3 length is 13 residues.

V and J are TRBV21-1 and TRBJ1-3; TRBD1 reflects the table's D call only, with no check against the DNA. TRBV21-1 is termed a pseudogene. The CDR3 is 18 amino acids. The CDR3 nucleotides are TGTGCCAGCAGCAAGGCAACGGGACAGGGGGCGACTGGAAACACCATATATTTT. This codes for CASSKATGQGATGNTIYF.